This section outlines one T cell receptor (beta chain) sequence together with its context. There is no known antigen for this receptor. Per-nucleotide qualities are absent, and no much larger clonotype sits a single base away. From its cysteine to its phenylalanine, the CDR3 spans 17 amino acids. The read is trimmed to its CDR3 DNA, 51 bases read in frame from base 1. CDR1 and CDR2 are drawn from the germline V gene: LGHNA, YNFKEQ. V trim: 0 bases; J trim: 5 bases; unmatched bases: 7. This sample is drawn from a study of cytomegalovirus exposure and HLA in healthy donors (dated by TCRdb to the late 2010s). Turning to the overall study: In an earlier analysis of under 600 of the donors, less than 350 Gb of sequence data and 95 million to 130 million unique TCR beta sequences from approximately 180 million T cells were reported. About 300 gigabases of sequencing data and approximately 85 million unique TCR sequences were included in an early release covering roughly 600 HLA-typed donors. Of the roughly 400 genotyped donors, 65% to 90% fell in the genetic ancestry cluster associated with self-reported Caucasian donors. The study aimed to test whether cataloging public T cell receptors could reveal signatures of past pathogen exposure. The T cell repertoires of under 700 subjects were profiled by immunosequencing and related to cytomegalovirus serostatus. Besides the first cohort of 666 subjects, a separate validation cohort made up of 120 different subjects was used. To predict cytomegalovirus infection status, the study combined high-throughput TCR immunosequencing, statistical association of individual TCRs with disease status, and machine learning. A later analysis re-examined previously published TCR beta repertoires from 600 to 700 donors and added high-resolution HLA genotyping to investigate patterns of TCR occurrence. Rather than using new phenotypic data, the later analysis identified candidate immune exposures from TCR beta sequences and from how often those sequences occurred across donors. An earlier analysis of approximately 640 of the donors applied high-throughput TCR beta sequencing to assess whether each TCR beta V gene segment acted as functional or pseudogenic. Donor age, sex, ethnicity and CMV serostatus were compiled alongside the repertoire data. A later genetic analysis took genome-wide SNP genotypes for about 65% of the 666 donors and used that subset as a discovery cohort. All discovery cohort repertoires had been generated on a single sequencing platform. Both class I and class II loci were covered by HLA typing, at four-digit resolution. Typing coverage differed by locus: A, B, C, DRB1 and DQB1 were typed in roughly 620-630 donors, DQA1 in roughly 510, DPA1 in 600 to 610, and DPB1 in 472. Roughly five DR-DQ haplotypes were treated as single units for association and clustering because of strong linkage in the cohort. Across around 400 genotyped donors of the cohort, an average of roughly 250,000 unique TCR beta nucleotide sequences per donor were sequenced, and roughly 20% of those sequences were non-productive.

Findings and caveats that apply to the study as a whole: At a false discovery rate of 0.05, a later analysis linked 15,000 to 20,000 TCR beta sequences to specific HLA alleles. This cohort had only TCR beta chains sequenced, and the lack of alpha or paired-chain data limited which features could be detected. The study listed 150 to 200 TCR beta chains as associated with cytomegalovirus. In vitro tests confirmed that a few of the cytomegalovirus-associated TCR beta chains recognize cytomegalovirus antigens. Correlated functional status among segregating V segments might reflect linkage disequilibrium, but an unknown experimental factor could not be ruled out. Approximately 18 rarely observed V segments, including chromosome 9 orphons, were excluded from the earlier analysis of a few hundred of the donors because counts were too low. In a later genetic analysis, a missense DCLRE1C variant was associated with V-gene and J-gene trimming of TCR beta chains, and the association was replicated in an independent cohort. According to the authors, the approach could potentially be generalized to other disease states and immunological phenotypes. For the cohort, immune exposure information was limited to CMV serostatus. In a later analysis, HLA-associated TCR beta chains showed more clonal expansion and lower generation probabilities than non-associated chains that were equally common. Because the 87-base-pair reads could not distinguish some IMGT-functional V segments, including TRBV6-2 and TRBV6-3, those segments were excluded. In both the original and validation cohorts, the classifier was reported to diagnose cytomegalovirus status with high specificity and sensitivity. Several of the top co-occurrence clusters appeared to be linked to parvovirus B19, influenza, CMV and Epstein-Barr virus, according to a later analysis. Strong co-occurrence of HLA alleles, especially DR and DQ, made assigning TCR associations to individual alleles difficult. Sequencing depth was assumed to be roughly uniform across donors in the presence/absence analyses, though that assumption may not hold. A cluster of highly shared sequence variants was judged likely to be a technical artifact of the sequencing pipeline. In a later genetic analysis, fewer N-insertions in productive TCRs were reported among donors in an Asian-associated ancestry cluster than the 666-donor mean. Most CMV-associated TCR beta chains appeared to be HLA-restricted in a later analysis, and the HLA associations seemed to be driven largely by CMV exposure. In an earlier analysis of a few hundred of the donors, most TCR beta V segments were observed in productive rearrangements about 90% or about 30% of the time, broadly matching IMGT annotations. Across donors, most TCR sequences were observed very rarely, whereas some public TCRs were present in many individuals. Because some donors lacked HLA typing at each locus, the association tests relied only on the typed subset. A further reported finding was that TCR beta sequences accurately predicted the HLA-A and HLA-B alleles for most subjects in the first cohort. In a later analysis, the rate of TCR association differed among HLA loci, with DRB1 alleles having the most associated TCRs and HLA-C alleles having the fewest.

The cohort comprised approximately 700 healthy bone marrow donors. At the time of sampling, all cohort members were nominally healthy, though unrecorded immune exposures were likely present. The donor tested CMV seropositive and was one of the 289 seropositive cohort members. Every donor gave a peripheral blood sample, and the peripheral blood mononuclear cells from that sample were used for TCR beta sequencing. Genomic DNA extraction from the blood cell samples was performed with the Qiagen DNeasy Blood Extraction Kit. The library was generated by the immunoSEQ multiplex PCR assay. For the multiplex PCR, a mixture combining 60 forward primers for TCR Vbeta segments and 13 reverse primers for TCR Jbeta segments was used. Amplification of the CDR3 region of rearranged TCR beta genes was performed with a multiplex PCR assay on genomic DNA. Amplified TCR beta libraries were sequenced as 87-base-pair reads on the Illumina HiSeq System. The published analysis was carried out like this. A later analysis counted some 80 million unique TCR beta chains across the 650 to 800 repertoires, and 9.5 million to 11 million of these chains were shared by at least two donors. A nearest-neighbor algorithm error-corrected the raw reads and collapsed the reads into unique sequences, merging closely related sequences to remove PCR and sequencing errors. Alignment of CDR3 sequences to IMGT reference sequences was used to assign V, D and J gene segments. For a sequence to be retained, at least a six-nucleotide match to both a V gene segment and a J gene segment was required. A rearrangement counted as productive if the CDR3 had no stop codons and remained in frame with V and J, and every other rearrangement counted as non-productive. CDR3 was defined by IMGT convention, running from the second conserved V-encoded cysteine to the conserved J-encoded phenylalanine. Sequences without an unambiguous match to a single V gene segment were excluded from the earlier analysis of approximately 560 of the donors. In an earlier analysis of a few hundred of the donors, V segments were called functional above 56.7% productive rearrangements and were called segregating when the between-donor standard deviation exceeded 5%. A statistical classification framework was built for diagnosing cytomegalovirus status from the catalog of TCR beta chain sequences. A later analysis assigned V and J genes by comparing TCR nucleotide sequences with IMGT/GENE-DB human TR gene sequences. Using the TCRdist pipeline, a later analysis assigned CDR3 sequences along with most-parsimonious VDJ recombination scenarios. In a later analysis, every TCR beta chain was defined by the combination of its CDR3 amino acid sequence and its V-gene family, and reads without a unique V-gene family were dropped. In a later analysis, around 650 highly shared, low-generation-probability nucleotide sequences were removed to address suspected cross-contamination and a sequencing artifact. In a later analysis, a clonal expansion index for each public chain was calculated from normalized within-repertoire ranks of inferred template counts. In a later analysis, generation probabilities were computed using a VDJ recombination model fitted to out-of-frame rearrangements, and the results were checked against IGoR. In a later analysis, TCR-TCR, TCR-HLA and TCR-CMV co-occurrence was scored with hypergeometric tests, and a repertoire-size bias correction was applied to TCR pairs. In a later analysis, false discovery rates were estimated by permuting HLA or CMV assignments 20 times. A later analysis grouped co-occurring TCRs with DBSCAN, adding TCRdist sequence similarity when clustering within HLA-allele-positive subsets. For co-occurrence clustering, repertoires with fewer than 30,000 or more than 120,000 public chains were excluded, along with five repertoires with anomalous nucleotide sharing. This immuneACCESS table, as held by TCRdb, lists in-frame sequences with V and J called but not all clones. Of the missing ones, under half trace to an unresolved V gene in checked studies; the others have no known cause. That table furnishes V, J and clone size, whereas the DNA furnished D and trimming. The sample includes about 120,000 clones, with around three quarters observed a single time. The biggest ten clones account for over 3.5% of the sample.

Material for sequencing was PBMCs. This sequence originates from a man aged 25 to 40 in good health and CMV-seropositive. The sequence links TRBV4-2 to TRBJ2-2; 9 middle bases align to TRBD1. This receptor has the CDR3 CASSQEYWTGVTGELFF. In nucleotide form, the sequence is TGTGCCAGCAGCCAAGAATACTGGACAGGGGTAACCGGGGAGCTGTTTTTT.